A selection of T cell receptor beta chains follows, all from one sample in a study of response to subunit inactivated influenza vaccine. TCRdb itself ran the RT-PCR reads through MiXCR, one entry per CDR3 protein. The table records over 300,000 distinct CDR3 sequences, just over 20% of them present only once. The source material was PBMCs from blood, sampled approximately 20 months after vaccination. The receptors come from a man aged 50 to 69 who received an inactivated influenza vaccine. Each CDR3 is given with its conserved first and last residue. Each record gives: CDR3 protein, CDR3 length, clone size, V gene, J gene. Size values are once, few and many counts, or a class for expanded clones, and some rows have none.

CDR3 protein: CASSYQLATSTDTQYF
CDR3 length: 16
clone size: few
V gene: TRBV6-5
J gene: TRBJ2-3

CDR3 protein: CASSLAVGTDTQYF
CDR3 length: 14
clone size: few
V gene: TRBV7-2
J gene: TRBJ2-3

CDR3 protein: CASSLARLAGGDEQFF
CDR3 length: 16
clone size: few
V gene: TRBV5-1
J gene: TRBJ2-1

CDR3 protein: CASSLEVWVTGELFF
CDR3 length: 15
clone size: many
V gene: TRBV7-6
J gene: TRBJ2-2

CDR3 protein: CASGPGQGVDTQYF
CDR3 length: 14
clone size: .
V gene: TRBV12-3/TRBV12-4
J gene: TRBJ2-3

CDR3 protein: CASSSWTRNYNEQFF
CDR3 length: 15
clone size: few
V gene: TRBV28
J gene: TRBJ2-1

CDR3 protein: CASSPLASLAKNIQYF
CDR3 length: 16
clone size: .
V gene: TRBV18
J gene: TRBJ2-4

CDR3 protein: CASSLSWTSGRPDTQYF
CDR3 length: 17
clone size: few
V gene: TRBV7-2
J gene: TRBJ2-3

CDR3 protein: CASSYGLAAYNEQFF
CDR3 length: 15
clone size: .
V gene: TRBV6-2/TRBV6-3
J gene: TRBJ2-1

CDR3 protein: CSARVGTSAYNEQFF
CDR3 length: 15
clone size: many
V gene: TRBV20-1
J gene: TRBJ2-1

CDR3 protein: CASKGQRNQPQHF
CDR3 length: 13
clone size: .
V gene: TRBV28
J gene: TRBJ1-5

CDR3 protein: CASRADTLGTIYF
CDR3 length: 13
clone size: .
V gene: TRBV12-3/TRBV12-4
J gene: TRBJ1-3

CDR3 protein: CASSPSPRGYGYTF
CDR3 length: 14
clone size: .
V gene: TRBV12-3/TRBV12-4
J gene: TRBJ1-2

CDR3 protein: CASSPSEGSGTGELFF
CDR3 length: 16
clone size: few
V gene: TRBV12-3/TRBV12-4
J gene: TRBJ2-2

CDR3 protein: CASSLSWYSGNTIYF
CDR3 length: 15
clone size: many
V gene: TRBV7-8
J gene: TRBJ1-3

CDR3 protein: CASSQSSGRELAGELFF
CDR3 length: 17
clone size: .
V gene: TRBV4-3
J gene: TRBJ2-2

CDR3 protein: CASSEDGNSPLHF
CDR3 length: 13
clone size: .
V gene: TRBV10-1
J gene: TRBJ1-6

CDR3 protein: CSARVVETQYF
CDR3 length: 11
clone size: few
V gene: TRBV20-1
J gene: TRBJ2-5

CDR3 protein: CASRSGDAKNIQYF
CDR3 length: 14
clone size: few
V gene: TRBV5-1
J gene: TRBJ2-4

CDR3 protein: CASSASWGGREKLFF
CDR3 length: 15
clone size: .
V gene: TRBV9
J gene: TRBJ1-4

CDR3 protein: CSARDRRQGIVGELFF
CDR3 length: 16
clone size: .
V gene: TRBV20-1
J gene: TRBJ2-2

CDR3 protein: CASSLDLPGTPKTYEQYF
CDR3 length: 18
clone size: few
V gene: TRBV11-2
J gene: TRBJ2-7

CDR3 protein: CASRQAGQYGYTF
CDR3 length: 13
clone size: .
V gene: TRBV12-3/TRBV12-4
J gene: TRBJ1-2

CDR3 protein: CASSLRQRQVLSTDTQYF
CDR3 length: 18
clone size: .
V gene: TRBV7-8
J gene: TRBJ2-3

CDR3 protein: CASSLPNNQPQHF
CDR3 length: 13
clone size: .
V gene: TRBV7-2
J gene: TRBJ1-5